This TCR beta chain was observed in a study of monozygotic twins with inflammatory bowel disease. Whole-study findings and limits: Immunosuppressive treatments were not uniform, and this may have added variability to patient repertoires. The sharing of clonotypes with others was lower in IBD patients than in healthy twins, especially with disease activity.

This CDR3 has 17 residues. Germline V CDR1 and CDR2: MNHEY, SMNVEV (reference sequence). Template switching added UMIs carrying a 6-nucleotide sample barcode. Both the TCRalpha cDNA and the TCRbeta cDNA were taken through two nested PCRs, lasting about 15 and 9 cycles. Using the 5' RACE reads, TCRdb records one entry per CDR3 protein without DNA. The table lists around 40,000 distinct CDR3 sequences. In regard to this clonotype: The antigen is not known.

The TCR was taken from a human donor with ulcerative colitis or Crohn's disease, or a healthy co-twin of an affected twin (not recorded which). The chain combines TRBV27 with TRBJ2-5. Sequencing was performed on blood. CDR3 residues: CASSLSGRKMSQETQYF.